The rows below give T cell receptor beta chains drawn from one sample of a study of cytomegalovirus exposure and HLA in healthy donors. Clones were read by immunoSEQ multiplex PCR, and TCRdb kept only the in-frame ones, dropping some. Seen here are 63,000 or so clones, approximately 71% observed once, and the top ten hold 5.4%. Sequences were obtained from PBMCs. The receptors originated from a man over 45 in good health and CMV-seronegative. Each CDR3 is given with its conserved first and last residue. The order of the fields is D gene, clone size, J gene, V gene, CDR3 protein, CDR3 DNA. The D gene is left open where the match is weak. Part of the rows lack a size; the others show once, few, many or a class for expanded clones.

d_gene: .; abundance: .; j_gene: TRBJ2-1; v_gene: TRBV27; CDR3aa: CASSLGLAIDNEQFF; CDR3nt: TGTGCCAGCAGTTTGGGTCTAGCGATCGACAATGAGCAGTTCTTC
d_gene: .; abundance: .; j_gene: TRBJ2-7; v_gene: TRBV9; CDR3aa: CASSVGTGGPRSEQYF; CDR3nt: TGTGCCAGCAGCGTCGGGACGGGGGGCCCCCGTTCCGAGCAGTACTTC
d_gene: TRBD1; abundance: few; j_gene: TRBJ2-7; v_gene: TRBV7-3; CDR3aa: CASSLGLGTGRYEQYF; CDR3nt: TGTGCCAGCAGCTTAGGGCTTGGGACAGGGCGCTACGAGCAGTACTTC
d_gene: .; abundance: .; j_gene: TRBJ1-2; v_gene: TRBV7-9; CDR3aa: CASSLHADYGYTF; CDR3nt: TGTGCCAGCAGCTTACACGCGGACTATGGCTACACCTTC
d_gene: TRBD2; abundance: .; j_gene: TRBJ2-7; v_gene: TRBV27; CDR3aa: CASSLGSGGSYEQYF; CDR3nt: TGTGCCAGCAGTTTAGGGTCGGGGGGATCCTACGAGCAGTACTTC
d_gene: TRBD1; abundance: once; j_gene: TRBJ1-5; v_gene: TRBV11-2; CDR3aa: CASSKTGDQPQHF; CDR3nt: TGTGCCAGCAGCAAGACAGGGGATCAGCCCCAGCATTTT
d_gene: .; abundance: .; j_gene: TRBJ2-5; v_gene: TRBV12-5; CDR3aa: CASGTLGGETQYF; CDR3nt: TGTGCTAGTGGAACCCTTGGTGGAGAGACCCAGTACTTC
d_gene: .; abundance: .; j_gene: TRBJ1-6; v_gene: TRBV14; CDR3aa: CASSPRVDSPLHF; CDR3nt: TGTGCCAGCAGCCCCAGGGTGGATTCACCCCTCCACTTT
d_gene: .; abundance: .; j_gene: TRBJ2-5; v_gene: TRBV7-6; CDR3aa: CASSSQAAREQYF; CDR3nt: TGTGCCAGCAGCTCCCAGGCGGCCCGGGAGCAGTACTTC
d_gene: .; abundance: .; j_gene: TRBJ1-1; v_gene: TRBV19; CDR3aa: CASSPLSTGMNTEAFF; CDR3nt: TGTGCCAGTAGTCCCCTTTCAACCGGGATGAACACTGAAGCTTTCTTT
d_gene: TRBD2; abundance: .; j_gene: TRBJ2-5; v_gene: TRBV10-3; CDR3aa: CAISSPRSGGIQETQYF; CDR3nt: TGTGCCATCAGCTCCCCTCGAAGCGGGGGGATCCAAGAGACCCAGTACTTC
d_gene: TRBD2; abundance: .; j_gene: TRBJ2-3; v_gene: TRBV9; CDR3aa: CASSVGPGGRSTDTQYF; CDR3nt: TGTGCCAGCAGCGTAGGTCCAGGCGGGAGAAGCACAGATACGCAGTATTTT
d_gene: .; abundance: few; j_gene: TRBJ2-7; v_gene: TRBV19; CDR3aa: CASTMGPSNYEQYF; CDR3nt: TGTGCCAGTACTATGGGCCCCAGCAACTACGAGCAGTACTTC
d_gene: TRBD1; abundance: .; j_gene: TRBJ1-5; v_gene: TRBV6-5; CDR3aa: CASRPTGGNQPQHF; CDR3nt: TGTGCCAGCAGACCGACAGGGGGCAATCAGCCCCAGCATTTT
d_gene: TRBD1; abundance: .; j_gene: TRBJ1-5; v_gene: TRBV6-1; CDR3aa: CASSAGGEFQPQHF; CDR3nt: TGTGCCAGCAGTGCAGGGGGCGAGTTTCAGCCCCAGCATTTT
d_gene: .; abundance: .; j_gene: TRBJ2-5; v_gene: TRBV14; CDR3aa: CASSVRETQYF; CDR3nt: TGTGCCAGCAGCGTTCGGGAGACCCAGTACTTC
d_gene: .; abundance: .; j_gene: TRBJ2-3; v_gene: TRBV5-5; CDR3aa: CASSPASTGLDTQYF; CDR3nt: TGTGCCAGCAGCCCGGCCAGTACAGGGCTGGATACGCAGTATTTT
d_gene: TRBD2; abundance: .; j_gene: TRBJ2-5; v_gene: TRBV10-3; CDR3aa: CAISDHGLADPQETQYF; CDR3nt: TGTGCCATCAGTGACCACGGACTAGCAGACCCCCAAGAGACCCAGTACTTC
d_gene: .; abundance: .; j_gene: TRBJ1-4; v_gene: TRBV6-6; CDR3aa: CASSIQGTNEKLFF; CDR3nt: TGTGCCAGCAGCATACAGGGAACCAATGAAAAACTGTTTTTT
d_gene: .; abundance: .; j_gene: TRBJ1-2; v_gene: TRBV6-6; CDR3aa: CASSYSAGPYGYTF; CDR3nt: TGTGCCAGCAGTTACTCGGCAGGGCCCTATGGCTACACCTTC
d_gene: TRBD2; abundance: .; j_gene: TRBJ2-3; v_gene: TRBV27; CDR3aa: CASSSRMGTSGATDTQYF; CDR3nt: TGTGCCAGCAGTTCCCGGATGGGGACTAGCGGGGCGACAGATACGCAGTATTTT
d_gene: TRBD2; abundance: .; j_gene: TRBJ2-5; v_gene: TRBV6-6; CDR3aa: CASSYSGGRRETQYF; CDR3nt: TGTGCCAGCAGTTACAGCGGGGGGCGGCGTGAGACCCAGTACTTC
d_gene: .; abundance: .; j_gene: TRBJ2-7; v_gene: TRBV10-3; CDR3aa: CALGPKLVYEQYF; CDR3nt: TGTGCCTTAGGGCCCAAACTAGTTTACGAGCAGTACTTC
d_gene: .; abundance: once; j_gene: TRBJ1-1; v_gene: TRBV16; CDR3aa: CASSPRGGGTEAFF; CDR3nt: TGTGCCAGCAGCCCCCGGGGGGGAGGCACTGAAGCTTTCTTT